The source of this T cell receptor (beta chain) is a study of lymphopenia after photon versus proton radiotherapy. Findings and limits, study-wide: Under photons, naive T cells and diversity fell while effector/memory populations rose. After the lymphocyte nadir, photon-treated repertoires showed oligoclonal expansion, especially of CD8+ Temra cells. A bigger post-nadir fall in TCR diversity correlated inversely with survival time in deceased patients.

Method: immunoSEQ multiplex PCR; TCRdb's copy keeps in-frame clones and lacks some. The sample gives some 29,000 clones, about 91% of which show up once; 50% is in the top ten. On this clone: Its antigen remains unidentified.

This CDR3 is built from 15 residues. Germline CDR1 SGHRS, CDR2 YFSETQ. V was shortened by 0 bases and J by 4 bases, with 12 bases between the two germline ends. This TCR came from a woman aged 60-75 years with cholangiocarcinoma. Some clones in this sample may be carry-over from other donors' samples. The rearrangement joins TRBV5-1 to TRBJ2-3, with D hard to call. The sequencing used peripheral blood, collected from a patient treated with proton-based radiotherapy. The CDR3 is CASSLVTTPPDTQYF. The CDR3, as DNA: TGCGCCAGCAGCTTGGTAACAACCCCCCCAGATACGCAGTATTTT.